This T cell receptor (beta chain) was profiled in a study of technical replicates of blood from a handful of donors. The germline CDR1 and CDR2 sequences are KGHSY and FQNENV. The length of the CDR3 is 12 residues. The ends were cut back, 3 bases at V and 5 bases at J, with 7 bases in the middle. Only in-frame clones appear in the TCRdb table, and some are missing; sequencing was by immunoSEQ multiplex PCR. Seen here are more than 65,000 clones, 95% to 98% observed once, and the top ten hold approximately 0.18%. The chain couples TRBV16 to TRBJ1-1, with D unresolved. The sample consisted of T cells isolated from PBMCs. This TCR was sampled from a human donor in good health. The CDR3, as DNA: TGTGCCAGCAGCCAGTCCGGGACTGAAGCTTTCTTT. This translates into CASSQSGTEAFF. The complete variable domain, with remaining parts taken from reference TRBV16 and TRBJ1-1, reads GEEVAQTPKHLVRGEGQKAKLYCAPIKGHSYVFWYQQVLKNEFKFLISFQNENVFDETGMPKERFSAKCLPNSPCSLEIQATKLEDSAVYFCASSQSGTEAFFGQGTRLTVV.